This section outlines one T cell receptor beta chain sequence together with its context. Assay: immunoSEQ multiplex PCR; the TCRdb copy retains only in-frame clones and omits some. Of some 490,000 clones listed, roughly nine tenths are singletons. Recovery among Cohort 3 donors was established by two negative PCRs, clearance, or symptom resolution. These data are taken from a study of blood T cell repertoires in COVID-19. The overall study: The United States, Italy and Spain supplied acute and convalescent COVID-19 samples. PBMCs, B-cell-depleted T cells, or T cells provided the cDNA or gDNA that made up the material.

Trimming at V came to 0 bases and at J to 6 bases, leaving 6 bases not matched to a gene. This CDR3 contains 16 residues. CDR1 and CDR2 (germline): GTSNPN, SVGIG (reference sequence). The TCR sequence derives from a woman aged 55-75 years who had recovered from COVID-19. The chain carries TRBV30 and TRBJ2-1; 12 bases fit TRBD2. The sequencing input was PBMCs or T cells enriched from blood (not recorded which). Here the CDR3 reads CAWSVRLAGGCNEQFF. DNA for the CDR3: TGTGCCTGGAGTGTAAGGCTAGCGGGGGGGTGCAATGAGCAGTTCTTC.